This TCR beta chain derives from a study of shared clonotypes between healthy human individuals. Overall study context: Plates per donor: three CD4 naive, three CD4 memory, two CD8 naive, one CD8 memory. Study observations and caveats: Between four donors, naive CD4 clonotypes were shared at a level of roughly 5.5%.

J gave up 6 bases and V 5 bases, and 5 bases lay outside the gene matches. There are 14 residues in the CDR3. Germline loops: CDR1 SGHRS, CDR2 YFSETQ. As regards this clone: Its antigen remains unidentified. The sample carries other DNA sequences with the same CDR3.

Sequencing was at deep level. It was approximately 0.2 ug DNA, around 33,000 T cell genomes, that sorted-subset replicate PCRs used. Only in-frame clones appear in the TCRdb table, and some are missing; sequencing was by immunoSEQ multiplex PCR. The table shows approximately 2.1 million clones, with 90% to 95% occurring only once. This clonotype was sampled from a man between 18 and 35 years old in good health. Some clones in this sample may be carry-over from other donors' samples. V usage is TRBV5-1 and J usage is TRBJ1-5, with TRBD1 identical over 10 bases. Sample: naive CD4+ T cells from PBMCs. Subset in this sample: CD45RA+ positively selected. In nucleotides, the CDR3 is TGCGCCAGCAGTCAGGACAGGGGGGGTCAGCCCCAGCATTTT. It specifies CASSQDRGGQPQHF.